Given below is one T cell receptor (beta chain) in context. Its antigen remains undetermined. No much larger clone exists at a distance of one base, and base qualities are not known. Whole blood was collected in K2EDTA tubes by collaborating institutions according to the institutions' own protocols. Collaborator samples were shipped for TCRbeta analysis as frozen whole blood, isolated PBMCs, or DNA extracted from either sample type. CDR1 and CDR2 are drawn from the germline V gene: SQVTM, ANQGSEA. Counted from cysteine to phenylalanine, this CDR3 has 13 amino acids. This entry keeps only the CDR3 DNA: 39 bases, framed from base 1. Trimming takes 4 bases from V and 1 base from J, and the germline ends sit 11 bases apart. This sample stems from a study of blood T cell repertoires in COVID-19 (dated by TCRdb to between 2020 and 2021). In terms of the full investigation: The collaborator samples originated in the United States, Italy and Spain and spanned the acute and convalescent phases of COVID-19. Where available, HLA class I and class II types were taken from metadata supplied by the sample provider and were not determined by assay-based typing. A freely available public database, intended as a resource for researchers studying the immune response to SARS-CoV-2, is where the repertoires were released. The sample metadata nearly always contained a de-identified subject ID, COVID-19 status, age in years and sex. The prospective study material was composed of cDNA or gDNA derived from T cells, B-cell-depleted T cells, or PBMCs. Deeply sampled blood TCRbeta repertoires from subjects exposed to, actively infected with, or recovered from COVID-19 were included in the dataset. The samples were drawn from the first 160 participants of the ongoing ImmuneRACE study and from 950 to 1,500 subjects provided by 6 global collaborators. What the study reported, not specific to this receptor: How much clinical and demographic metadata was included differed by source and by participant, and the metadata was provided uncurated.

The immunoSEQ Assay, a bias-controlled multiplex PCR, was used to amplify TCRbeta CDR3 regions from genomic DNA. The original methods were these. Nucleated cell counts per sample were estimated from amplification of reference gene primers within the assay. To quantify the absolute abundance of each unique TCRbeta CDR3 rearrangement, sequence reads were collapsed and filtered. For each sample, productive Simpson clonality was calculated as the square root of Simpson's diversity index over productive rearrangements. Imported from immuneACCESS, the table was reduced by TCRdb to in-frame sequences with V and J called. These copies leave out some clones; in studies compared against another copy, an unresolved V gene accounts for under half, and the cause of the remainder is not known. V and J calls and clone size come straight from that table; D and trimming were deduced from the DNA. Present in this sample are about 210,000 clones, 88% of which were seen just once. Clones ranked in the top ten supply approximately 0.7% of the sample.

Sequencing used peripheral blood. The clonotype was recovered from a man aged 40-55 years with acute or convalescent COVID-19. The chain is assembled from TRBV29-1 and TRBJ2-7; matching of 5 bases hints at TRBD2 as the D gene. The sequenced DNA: TGCAGCGTTGTGGAGGTCAGGTCCTACGAGCAGTACTTC. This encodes CSVVEVRSYEQYF.